This entry features one TCR beta chain sequence. Its cognate antigen is unknown. Repertoires were generated with immunoSEQ multiplex PCR, while TCRdb's copy carries only in-frame clones and drops some. The table shows roughly 1,800 clones, with 81% occurring only once. This CDR3 spans 15 amino acids. Germline V CDR1 and CDR2: SGHNT, YENEEA. Trimming shortened V by 5 bases and J by 0 bases, and 11 bases separated the two germline ends. This record comes from a study of brain metastases from non-small cell lung cancer. Study findings and constraints: Compared with primary tumors, brain metastases showed less T-cell infiltration.

V usage is TRBV11-3 and J usage is TRBJ2-1; D gene unclear. Material for sequencing was tissue from a brain metastasis. The receptor was isolated from a donor aged 40 or older with non-small cell lung cancer. The CDR3 spells CASSPYESSYNEQFF. The CDR3 region has the DNA TGTGCCAGCAGCCCCTACGAGAGCTCCTACAATGAGCAGTTCTTC.